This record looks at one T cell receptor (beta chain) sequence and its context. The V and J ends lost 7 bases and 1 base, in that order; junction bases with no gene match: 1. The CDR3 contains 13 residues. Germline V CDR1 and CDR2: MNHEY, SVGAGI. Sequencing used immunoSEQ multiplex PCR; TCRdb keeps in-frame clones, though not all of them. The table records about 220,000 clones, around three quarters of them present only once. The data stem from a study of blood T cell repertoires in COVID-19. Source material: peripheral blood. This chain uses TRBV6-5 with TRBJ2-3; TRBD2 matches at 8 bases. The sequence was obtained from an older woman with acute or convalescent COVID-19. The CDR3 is CASKLAGTDTQYF. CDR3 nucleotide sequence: TGTGCCAGCAAACTAGCGGGCACAGATACGCAGTATTTT.